This T cell receptor beta chain comes out of a study of cytomegalovirus exposure and HLA in healthy donors. Study outcomes and limitations: Despite most TCR sequences being rare, some public TCRs occurred in many donors. An analysis that was carried out later associated 15,000 to 20,000 TCR beta sequences with HLA alleles at 0.05 false discovery rate. Upon later analysis, TCR association rates were observed to vary by HLA locus, being highest for DRB1 and lowest for HLA-C.

It was healthy bone marrow donors who served as donors. Primers for the PCR totalled 60 Vbeta and 13 Jbeta. Assay used: immunoSEQ multiplex PCR; TCRdb lists only in-frame clones, some missing. The table lists 140,000 to 150,000 clones, 65% to 85% of them singletons, with about 6.7% in the top ten. Trimming stripped 3 bases from V and 9 bases from J, with 12 bases between. The germline V gene encodes CDR1 MDHEN and CDR2 SYDVKM. This CDR3 has 13 amino acids. This clone was seen a single time. The target antigen is unknown. The receptor comes from a woman aged 40-49 years in good health and CMV-seropositive. The specimen was PBMCs. This chain links TRBV28 with TRBJ2-1; D gene ambiguous. The CDR3 protein is CASSLGEWSEQFF. The CDR3 DNA is TGTGCCAGCAGTTTGGGTGAATGGAGTGAGCAGTTCTTC.